This is a list of T cell receptor beta chains from one sample in a study of neurological immune-mediated disorders. Via MiXCR, TCRdb re-called the 5' RACE reads, giving one row per CDR3 protein. The top ten hold roughly 1.3% of the sample, which has around 40,000 distinct CDR3 sequences, more than 9.5% seen once. Specimen: PBMCs. The receptors here all came from a female donor in good health. The CDR3 runs from the conserved cysteine through the conserved F or W. Fields, in order: D gene, clone size, J gene, V gene, CDR3 DNA, CDR3 protein. A D gene is named only where the DNA matches it firmly. Size is stated for part of the rows, as once, few or many counts, or as a class when the clone is expanded.

- many TRBJ2-1 TRBV7-9 TGTGCCAGCAGCTTAAGCGGACCCTCCGCAAATGAGCAGTTCTTC CASSLSGPSANEQFF
TRBD1 many TRBJ1-5 TRBV12-3/TRBV12-4 TGTGCCAGCATCTCAGACAGGGAGGGTCAGCCCCAGCATTTT CASISDREGQPQHF
TRBD2 many TRBJ2-1 TRBV19 TGTGCCAGTAGTATTTTAGTGACTAGCTACCCCAATGAGCAGTTCTTC CASSILVTSYPNEQFF
TRBD2 many TRBJ2-3 TRBV5-1 TGCGCCAGCCGTACTAGCGGGGGACGAGGAGATACGCAGTATTTT CASRTSGGRGDTQYF
- many TRBJ1-6 TRBV5-1 TGCGCCAGCAGCCTTGGGACCGGGGCCTCCTATAATTCACCCCTCCACTTT CASSLGTGASYNSPLHF
TRBD1 - TRBJ2-1 TRBV5-1 TGCACCAGCAACCCCCCGGGACAGGCACTAAGCTCCTACAATGAGCAGTTCTTC CTSNPPGQALSSYNEQFF
- many TRBJ1-2 TRBV20-1 TGCAGTGCTAGAGCGGGCCGGGGGCACTATGGCTACACCTTC CSARAGRGHYGYTF
- many TRBJ2-5 TRBV29-1 TGCAGCGTTGATGTGGTGGAAAAAGGGGAGACCCAGTACTTC CSVDVVEKGETQYF
TRBD2 many TRBJ2-5 TRBV29-1 TGCAGCGTTAAGAAAGCGCGGGAGTCCGCACAAGAGACCCAGTACTTC CSVKKARESAQETQYF
- - TRBJ2-2 TRBV7-6 TGTGCCAGCAGCCCGACGACTAGCACCGGGGAGCTGTTTTTT CASSPTTSTGELFF
- few TRBJ1-2 TRBV12-3/TRBV12-4 TGTGCCAGCAGTTTTGGGGAAGGCTACACCTTC CASSFGEGYTF
TRBD1 once TRBJ1-4 TRBV11-2 TGTGCCAGCAGCTTCCCGGGACAGAGTAATGAAAAACTGTTTTTT CASSFPGQSNEKLFF
- many TRBJ1-6 TRBV20-1 TGCAGTGCTAGAGACGCCACAGCGGGGTATAATTCACCCCTCCACTTT CSARDATAGYNSPLHF
- many TRBJ1-1 TRBV14 TGTGCCAACAGCTTTGGGGGGGGGGCAGGGCGAAGTTTTGAAGCTTTCTTT CANSFGGGAGRSFEAFF
TRBD1 many TRBJ2-7 TRBV10-2 TGCGCCAGCAGTGAGTCTGGGACAGTCTACGAGCAGTACTTC CASSESGTVYEQYF
- many TRBJ2-1 TRBV5-1 TGCGCCAGCAGCTTAGTAGTGAGCTCCTACAATGAGCAGTTCTTC CASSLVVSSYNEQFF
- - TRBJ1-5 TRBV12-3/TRBV12-4 TGTGCCAGCAGTTTTGTGATGGGACCGGCGGGTCAGCCCCAGCATTTT CASSFVMGPAGQPQHF
- many TRBJ1-2 TRBV5-1 TGCGCCAGCTCCTTCCCCAGCTATAATGGCTACACCTTC CASSFPSYNGYTF
TRBD1 many TRBJ1-1 TRBV29-1 TGCAGCGGCAAAACAGGGGGCACTGAAGCTTTCTTT CSGKTGGTEAFF
- many TRBJ1-1 TRBV6-5 TGTGCCAGCAGTTACTCGAGACAACCTAACACTGAAGCTTTCTTT CASSYSRQPNTEAFF
TRBD2 many TRBJ2-1 TRBV12-3/TRBV12-4 TGTGCCAGCAGCCCATCGGTTACTAGCGGGAACAATGAGCAGTTCTTC CASSPSVTSGNNEQFF
TRBD1 many TRBJ1-5 TRBV27 TGTGCCAGCAGTTCGCGACAGGGGAAGAGCAATCAGCCCCAGCATTTT CASSSRQGKSNQPQHF
- few TRBJ2-7 TRBV24-1 TGTGCCACCAGTTCCGCAGACAAGACCTACGAGCAGTACTTC CATSSADKTYEQYF
TRBD1 - TRBJ2-1 TRBV11-2 TGTGCCAGCAGCCTACAGGGGGAGCAGTTCTTC CASSLQGEQFF
- once TRBJ1-1 TRBV20-1 TGCAGTGCTAGAGACTCCCTTCTTAAAGGGAAGTTGAATGAAGCTTTCTTT CSARDSLLKGKLNEAFF
- - TRBJ2-3 TRBV20-1 TGCAGTGCTAATAGAGCAGATACGCAGTATTTT CSANRADTQYF
- many TRBJ1-5 TRBV19 TGTGCCAGTAGTCGGGACATCGGCGGCAATCAGCCCCAGCATTTT CASSRDIGGNQPQHF
- many TRBJ2-7 TRBV5-1 TGCGCCAGCAGCTTAAACAGGGCCAACGAGCAGTACTTC CASSLNRANEQYF
- few TRBJ1-1 TRBV20-1 TGCAGTGCCGTACCATCTGGCTACACTGAAGCTTTCTTT CSAVPSGYTEAFF
TRBD2 many TRBJ2-3 TRBV5-1 TGCGCCAGCAGCTTGAATGTAGCGGGGGGTGCAGATACGCAGTATTTT CASSLNVAGGADTQYF
- many TRBJ2-3 TRBV20-1 TGCAGTGCTTCAGGATGGGGTAGCACAGATACGCAGTATTTT CSASGWGSTDTQYF
- many TRBJ1-4 TRBV5-5 TGTGCCAGCAGCTTCCGGGATGAAAAACTGTTTTTT CASSFRDEKLFF
- many TRBJ2-3 TRBV12-3/TRBV12-4 TGTGCCAGCAGTTTTAGGGTTAGGGGAGATACGCAGTATTTT CASSFRVRGDTQYF
TRBD1 - TRBJ2-5 TRBV18 TGTGCCAGCTCACCACCGAGGGGGCGGGAGACCCAGTACTTC CASSPPRGRETQYF
- many TRBJ2-1 TRBV20-1 TGCAGTGCTAGAGAAACGACCCTGCCAAGGGAGCAGTTCTTC CSARETTLPREQFF
TRBD1 many TRBJ2-1 TRBV12-3/TRBV12-4 TGTGCCAGCAGTCCGGGACAGGGGGGAAATGAGCAGTTCTTC CASSPGQGGNEQFF
- many TRBJ1-5 TRBV12-3/TRBV12-4 TGTGCCAGCAGTTTACGGCAGGGCAATCAGCCCCAGCATTTT CASSLRQGNQPQHF
- many TRBJ2-1 TRBV5-1 TGCGCCAGCAGCCCCTCCCGGACCAATGAGCAGTTCTTC CASSPSRTNEQFF
TRBD1 many TRBJ1-6 TRBV5-5 TGTGCCAGCAGCTGGTCTTCAGGACAGGGAGGCTCACCCCTCCACTTT CASSWSSGQGGSPLHF
- many TRBJ2-1 TRBV29-1 TGCAGCGTTTACGGCGGGACCAGAAGCTCCTACAATGAGCAGTTCTTC CSVYGGTRSSYNEQFF
- few TRBJ1-5 TRBV20-1 TGCAGTGCTCCGGGGGACGGCAATCAGCCCCAGCATTTT CSAPGDGNQPQHF
- many TRBJ2-3 TRBV5-1 TGCGCCAGCAGCTTGGCCGTGCTCCGGTCAGATACGCAGTATTTT CASSLAVLRSDTQYF
- - TRBJ2-3 TRBV2 TGTGCCAGCAGTGAACCCTTCTTAGATACGCAGTATTTT CASSEPFLDTQYF